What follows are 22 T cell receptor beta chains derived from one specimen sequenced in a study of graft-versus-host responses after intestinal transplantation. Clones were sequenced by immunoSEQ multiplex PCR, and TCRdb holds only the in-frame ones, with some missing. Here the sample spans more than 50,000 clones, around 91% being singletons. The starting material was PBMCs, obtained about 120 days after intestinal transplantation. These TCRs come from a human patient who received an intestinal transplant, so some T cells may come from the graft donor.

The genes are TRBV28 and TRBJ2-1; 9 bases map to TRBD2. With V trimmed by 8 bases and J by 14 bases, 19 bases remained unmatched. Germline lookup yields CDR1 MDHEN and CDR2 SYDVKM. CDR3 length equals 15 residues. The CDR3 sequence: CASGIVGLREGLEFF. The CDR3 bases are TGTGCCAGCGGAATTGTTGGGCTGCGGGAGGGCTTGGAGTTCTTC.

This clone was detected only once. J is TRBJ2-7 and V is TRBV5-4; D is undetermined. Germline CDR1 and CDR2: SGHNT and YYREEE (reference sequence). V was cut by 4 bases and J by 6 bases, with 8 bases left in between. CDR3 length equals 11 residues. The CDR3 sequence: CASSNTIEQYF. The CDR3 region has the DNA TGTGCCAGCAGCAACACTATCGAGCAGTACTTC.

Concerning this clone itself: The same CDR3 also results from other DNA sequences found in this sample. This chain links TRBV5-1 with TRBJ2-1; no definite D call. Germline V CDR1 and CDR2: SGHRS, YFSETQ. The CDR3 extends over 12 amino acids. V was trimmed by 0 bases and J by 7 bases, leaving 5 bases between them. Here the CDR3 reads CASSLVENEQFF. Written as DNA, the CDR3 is TGCGCCAGCAGCTTGGTAGAGAATGAGCAGTTCTTC.

The DNA of the CDR3 is TGTGCCACCAGCAGAGTGAAGGGAGGCGCAGATACGCAGTATTTT. Translation gives CATSRVKGGADTQYF. V and J are TRBV15 and TRBJ2-3, with D perhaps TRBD2 (6 bases). Germline V lookup: CDR1 LNHNV, CDR2 YYDKDF (reference sequence). The CDR3 spans 15 residues. Trimming stripped 1 base from V and 4 bases from J, with 12 bases between.

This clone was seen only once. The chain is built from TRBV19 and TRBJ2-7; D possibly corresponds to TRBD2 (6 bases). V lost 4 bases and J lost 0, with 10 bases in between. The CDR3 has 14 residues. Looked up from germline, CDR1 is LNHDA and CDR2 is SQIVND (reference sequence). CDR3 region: CASSSGVNSYEQYF. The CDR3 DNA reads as TGTGCCAGTAGTAGCGGGGTCAACTCCTACGAGCAGTACTTC.

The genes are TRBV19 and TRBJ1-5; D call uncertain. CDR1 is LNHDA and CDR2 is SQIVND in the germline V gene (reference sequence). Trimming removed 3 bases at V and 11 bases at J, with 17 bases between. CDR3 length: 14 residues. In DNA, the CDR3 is TGTGCCAGTAGTATCGCCGGGCCCCCTGGGGCCCAGCATTTT. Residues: CASSIAGPPGAQHF.

In nucleotides, the CDR3 is TGTGCCAGTAGTATGACGGTTAGCGGTCTTCAAGAGACCCAGTACTTC. Translation: CASSMTVSGLQETQYF. The V call is TRBV19, the J call TRBJ2-5; tentatively, D is TRBD2 (6 bases). There are 16 residues in the CDR3. Germline lookup yields CDR1 LNHDA and CDR2 SQIVND (reference sequence). V was trimmed by 3 bases and J by 2 bases, leaving 16 bases between them.

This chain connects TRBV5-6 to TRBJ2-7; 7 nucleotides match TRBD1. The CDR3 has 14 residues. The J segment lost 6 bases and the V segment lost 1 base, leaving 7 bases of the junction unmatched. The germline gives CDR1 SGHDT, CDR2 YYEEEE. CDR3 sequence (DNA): TGTGCCAGCAGCTTGCCTGGGACAGTTGGCGAGCAGTACTTC. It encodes CASSLPGTVGEQYF. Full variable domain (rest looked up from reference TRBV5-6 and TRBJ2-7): DAGVTQSPTHLIKTRGQQVTLRCSPKSGHDTVSWYQQALGQGPQFIFQYYEEEERQRGNFPDRFSGHQFPNYSSELNVNALLLGDSALYLCASSLPGTVGEQYFGPGTRLTVT.

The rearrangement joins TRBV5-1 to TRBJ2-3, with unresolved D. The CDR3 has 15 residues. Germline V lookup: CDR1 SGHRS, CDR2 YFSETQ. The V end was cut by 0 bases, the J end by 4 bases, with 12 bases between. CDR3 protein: CASSLGLPTPDTQYF. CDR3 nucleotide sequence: TGCGCCAGCAGCTTGGGACTGCCGACCCCAGATACGCAGTATTTT.

The CDR3 loop is CASSLRAVLAGEETQYF. The DNA of the CDR3 is TGTGCCAGCAGCTTGAGGGCGGTACTAGCGGGGGAAGAGACCCAGTACTTC. V gene TRBV5-5 combines with J gene TRBJ2-5, with 11 nucleotides matching TRBD2. Germline trimming cut 1 base from V and 3 bases from J; bases unmatched to any gene: 8. The CDR3 has 17 residues. Germline CDR1 is SGHKS and CDR2 is YYEKEE (reference sequence).

In DNA, the CDR3 is TGTGCCAGCAGCCCGGGAGTTGCAGAGACCCAGTACTTC. This codes for CASSPGVAETQYF. The V call is TRBV7-6, the J call TRBJ2-5, with D tentatively TRBD2 (6 bases). The germline V and J ends were trimmed by 5 bases and 4 bases, with 11 bases remaining between them. This CDR3 has 13 residues. Looked up from germline, CDR1 is SGHVS and CDR2 is FNYEAQ.

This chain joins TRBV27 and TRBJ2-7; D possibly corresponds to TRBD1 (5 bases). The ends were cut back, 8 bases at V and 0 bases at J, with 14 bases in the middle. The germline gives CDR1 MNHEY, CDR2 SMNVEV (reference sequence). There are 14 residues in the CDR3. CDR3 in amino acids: CASWGQGSSYEQYF. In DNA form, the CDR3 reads TGTGCCAGCTGGGGTCAGGGCAGCTCCTACGAGCAGTACTTC.

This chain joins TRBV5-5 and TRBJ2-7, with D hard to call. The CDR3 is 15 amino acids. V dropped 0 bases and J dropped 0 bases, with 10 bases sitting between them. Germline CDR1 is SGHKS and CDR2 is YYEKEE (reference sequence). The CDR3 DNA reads TGTGCCAGCAGCTTGGGGGGAACCTACTCCTACGAGCAGTACTTC. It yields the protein CASSLGGTYSYEQYF.

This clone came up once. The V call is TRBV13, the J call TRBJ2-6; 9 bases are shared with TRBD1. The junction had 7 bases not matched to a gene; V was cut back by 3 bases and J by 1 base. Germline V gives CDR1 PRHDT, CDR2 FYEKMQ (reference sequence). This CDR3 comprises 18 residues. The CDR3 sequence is CASSFPGQGLSGANVLTF. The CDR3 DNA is TGTGCCAGCAGCTTTCCGGGACAGGGTCTGTCTGGGGCCAACGTCCTGACTTTC.

The CDR3 region is CAWSVKGRNQPQHF. The CDR3 nucleotides read TGTGCCTGGAGTGTTAAGGGAAGGAATCAGCCCCAGCATTTT. The chain is built from TRBV30 and TRBJ1-5; D is unresolved. The germline CDR1 and CDR2 sequences are GTSNPN and SVGIG (reference sequence). Trimming took off 0 bases at V and 4 bases at J, with 10 bases between the two ends. This CDR3 spans 14 amino acids.

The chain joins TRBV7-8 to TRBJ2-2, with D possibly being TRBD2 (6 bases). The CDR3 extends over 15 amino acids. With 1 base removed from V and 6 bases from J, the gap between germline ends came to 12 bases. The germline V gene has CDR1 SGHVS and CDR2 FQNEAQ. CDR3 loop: CASSLGRASAGELFF. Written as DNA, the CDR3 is TGTGCCAGCAGCTTAGGTCGGGCTAGCGCCGGGGAGCTGTTTTTT.

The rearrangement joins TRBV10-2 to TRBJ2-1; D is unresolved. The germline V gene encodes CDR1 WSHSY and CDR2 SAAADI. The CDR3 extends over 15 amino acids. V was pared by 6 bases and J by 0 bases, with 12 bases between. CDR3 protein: CASSAADFSYNEQFF. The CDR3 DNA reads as TGCGCCAGCAGCGCGGCAGATTTCTCCTACAATGAGCAGTTCTTC.

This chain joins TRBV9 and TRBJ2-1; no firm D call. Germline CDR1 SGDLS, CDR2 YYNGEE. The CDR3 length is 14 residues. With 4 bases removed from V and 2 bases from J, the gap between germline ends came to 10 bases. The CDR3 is CASSLSSAYNEQFF. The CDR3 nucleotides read TGTGCCAGCAGCCTCTCGTCTGCCTACAATGAGCAGTTCTTC. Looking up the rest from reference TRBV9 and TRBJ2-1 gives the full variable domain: DSGVTQTPKHLITATGQRVTLRCSPRSGDLSVYWYQQSLDQGLQFLIQYYNGEERAKGNILERFSAQQFPDLHSELNLSSLELGDSALYFCASSLSSAYNEQFFGPGTRLTVL.

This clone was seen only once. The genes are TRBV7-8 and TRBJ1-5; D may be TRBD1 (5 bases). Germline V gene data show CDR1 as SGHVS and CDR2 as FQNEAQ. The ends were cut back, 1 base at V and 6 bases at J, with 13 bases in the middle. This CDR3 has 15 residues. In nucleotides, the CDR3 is TGTGCCAGCAGCTTAGTGCAAGGGGAAGGTCAGCCCCAGCATTTT. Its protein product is CASSLVQGEGQPQHF.

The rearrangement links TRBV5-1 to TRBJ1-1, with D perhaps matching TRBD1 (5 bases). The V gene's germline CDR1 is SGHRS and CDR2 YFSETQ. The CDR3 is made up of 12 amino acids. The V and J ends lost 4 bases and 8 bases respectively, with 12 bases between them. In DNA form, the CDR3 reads TGCGCCAGCAGCCTCCCTGGGGGGGAAGCTTTCTTT. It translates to CASSLPGGEAFF.

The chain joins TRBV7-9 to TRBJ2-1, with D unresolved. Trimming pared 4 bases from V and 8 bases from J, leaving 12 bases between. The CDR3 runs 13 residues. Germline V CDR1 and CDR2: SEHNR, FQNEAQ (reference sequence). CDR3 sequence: CASSSDLVHEQFF. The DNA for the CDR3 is TGTGCCAGCAGCTCCGACTTGGTACATGAGCAGTTCTTC.

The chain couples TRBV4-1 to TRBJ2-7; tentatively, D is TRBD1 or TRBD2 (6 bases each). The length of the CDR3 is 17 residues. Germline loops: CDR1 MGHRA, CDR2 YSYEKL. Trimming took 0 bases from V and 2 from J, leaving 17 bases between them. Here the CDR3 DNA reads TGCGCCAGCAGCCAAGAGGGGGCGGGAAGAAATCCCTACGAGCAGTACTTC. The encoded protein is CASSQEGAGRNPYEQYF.